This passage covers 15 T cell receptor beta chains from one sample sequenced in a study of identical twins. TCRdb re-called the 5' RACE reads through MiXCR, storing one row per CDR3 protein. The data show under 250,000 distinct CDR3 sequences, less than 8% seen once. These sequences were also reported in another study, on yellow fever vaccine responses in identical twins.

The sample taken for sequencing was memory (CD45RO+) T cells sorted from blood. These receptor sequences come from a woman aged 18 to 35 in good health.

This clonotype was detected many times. CDR3 sequence (DNA): TGCAGCGTTGGGAGCGGGAGTGTGGCGACCCAGTACTTC. Residues: CSVGSGSVATQYF. The chain joins TRBV29-1 to TRBJ2-5, with 8 bases aligning to TRBD2. CDR1 and CDR2 (germline): SQVTM, ANQGSEA. V lost 4 bases, J lost 7 bases, and 8 bases stayed unmatched. The CDR3 is made up of 13 amino acids. The full variable domain, its missing parts supplied by reference TRBV29-1 and TRBJ2-5, is SAVISQKPSRDICQRGTSLTIQCQVDSQVTMMFWYRQQPGQSLTLIATANQGSEATYESGFVIDKFPISRPNLTFSTLTVSNMSPEDSSIYLCSVGSGSVATQYFGPGTRLLVL.

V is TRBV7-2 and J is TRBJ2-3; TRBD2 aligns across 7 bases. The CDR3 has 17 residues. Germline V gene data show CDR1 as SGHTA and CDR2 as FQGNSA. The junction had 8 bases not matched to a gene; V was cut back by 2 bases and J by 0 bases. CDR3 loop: CASSLLAMTSSTDTQYF. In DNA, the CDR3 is TGTGCCAGCAGCTTATTGGCGATGACTAGCAGCACAGATACGCAGTATTTT.

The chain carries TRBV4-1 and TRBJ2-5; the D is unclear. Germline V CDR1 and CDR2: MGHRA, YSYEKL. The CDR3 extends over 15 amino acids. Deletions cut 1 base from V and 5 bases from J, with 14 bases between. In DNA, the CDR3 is TGCGCCAGCAGCCAAGGGACCAAGGCTTTGGAGACCCAGTACTTC. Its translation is CASSQGTKALETQYF.

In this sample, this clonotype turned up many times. The chain's CDR3 is CASSSAANQETQYF. CDR3 sequence (DNA): TGTGCCAGCAGCTCCGCGGCCAACCAAGAGACCCAGTACTTC. The chain links TRBV7-9 to TRBJ2-5; D gene ambiguous. With 4 bases removed from V and 0 bases from J, the gap between germline ends came to 9 bases. In germline, CDR1 is SEHNR, CDR2 FQNEAQ (reference sequence). The CDR3 spans 14 residues.

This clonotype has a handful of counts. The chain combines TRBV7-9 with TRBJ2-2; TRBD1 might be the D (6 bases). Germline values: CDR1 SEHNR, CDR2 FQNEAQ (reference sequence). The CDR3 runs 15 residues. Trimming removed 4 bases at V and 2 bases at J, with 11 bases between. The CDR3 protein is CASSSDRKNTGELFF. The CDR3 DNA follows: TGTGCCAGCAGCTCCGACAGGAAAAACACCGGGGAGCTGTTTTTT.

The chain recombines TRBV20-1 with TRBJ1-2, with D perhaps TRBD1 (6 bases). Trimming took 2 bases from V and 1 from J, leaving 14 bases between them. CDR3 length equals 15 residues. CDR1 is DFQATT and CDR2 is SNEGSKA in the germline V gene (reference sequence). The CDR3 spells CSARLSGAGNYGYTF. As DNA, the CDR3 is TGCAGTGCTAGACTTTCGGGGGCGGGTAACTATGGCTACACCTTC.

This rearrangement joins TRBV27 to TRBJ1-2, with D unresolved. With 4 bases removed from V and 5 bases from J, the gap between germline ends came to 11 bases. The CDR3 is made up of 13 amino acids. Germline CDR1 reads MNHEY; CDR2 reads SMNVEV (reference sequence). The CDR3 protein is CASSSLVGYGYTF. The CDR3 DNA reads TGTGCCAGCAGTTCCCTTGTCGGATATGGCTACACCTTC.

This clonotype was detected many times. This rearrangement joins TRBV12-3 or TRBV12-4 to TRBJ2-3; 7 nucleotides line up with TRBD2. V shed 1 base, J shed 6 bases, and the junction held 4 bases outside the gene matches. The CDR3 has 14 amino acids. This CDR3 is CASSLGGGSDTQYF. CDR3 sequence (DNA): TGTGCCAGCAGTTTAGGGGGCGGGAGTGATACGCAGTATTTT.

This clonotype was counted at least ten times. CDR3: CASSHQGETQYF. In DNA, the CDR3 is TGCGCCAGCAGCCACCAGGGAGAGACCCAGTACTTC. This chain links TRBV5-1 with TRBJ2-5, with D possibly matching TRBD1 (5 bases). The V end was cut by 4 bases, the J end by 4 bases, with 8 bases between. Germline loops: CDR1 SGHRS, CDR2 YFSETQ. The CDR3 spans 12 residues.

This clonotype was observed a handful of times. CDR3 amino acids: CASSLGRGAIGATGELFF. The CDR3 DNA is TGTGCCAGCAGCCTGGGGCGGGGGGCCATCGGTGCCACCGGGGAGCTGTTTTTT. This chain joins TRBV5-5 and TRBJ2-2; 8 positions match TRBD2. V shed 4 bases and J 4 bases; nucleotides not matched to a gene: 15. The CDR3 sequence is 18 residues long. Germline CDR1 SGHKS, CDR2 YYEKEE (reference sequence).

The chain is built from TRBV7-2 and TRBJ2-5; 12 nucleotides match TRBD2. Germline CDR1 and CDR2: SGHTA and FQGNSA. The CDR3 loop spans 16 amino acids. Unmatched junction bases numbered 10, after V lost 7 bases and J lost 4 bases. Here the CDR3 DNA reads TGTGCCAGCAACGAAAGGGCTAGCGGGGGGGCAGAGACCCAGTACTTC. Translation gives CASNERASGGAETQYF.

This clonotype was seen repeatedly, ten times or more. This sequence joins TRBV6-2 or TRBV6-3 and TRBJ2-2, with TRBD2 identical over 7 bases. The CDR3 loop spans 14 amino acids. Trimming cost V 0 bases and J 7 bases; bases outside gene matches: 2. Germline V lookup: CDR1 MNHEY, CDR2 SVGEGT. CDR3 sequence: CASSYSTGGGELFF. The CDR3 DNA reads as TGTGCCAGCAGTTACTCGACGGGGGGCGGGGAGCTGTTTTTT.

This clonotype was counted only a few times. The CDR3 spells CATSRDRGVAQYF. The CDR3 DNA sequence: TGTGCCACCAGCAGAGATCGGGGTGTGGCCCAGTACTTC. The chain uses TRBV15 and TRBJ2-5; possibly TRBD2 for D (5 bases). Germline values: CDR1 LNHNV, CDR2 YYDKDF (reference sequence). CDR3 length: 13 residues. Trimming took off 0 bases at V and 9 bases at J, with 11 bases between the two ends.

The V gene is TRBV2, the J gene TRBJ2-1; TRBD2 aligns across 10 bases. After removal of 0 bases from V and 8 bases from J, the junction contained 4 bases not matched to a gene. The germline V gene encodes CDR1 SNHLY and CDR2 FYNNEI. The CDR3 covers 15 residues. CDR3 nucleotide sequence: TGTGCCAGCAGTGAAGCAGCGGGAGGGCCATATGAGCAGTTCTTC. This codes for CASSEAAGGPYEQFF.

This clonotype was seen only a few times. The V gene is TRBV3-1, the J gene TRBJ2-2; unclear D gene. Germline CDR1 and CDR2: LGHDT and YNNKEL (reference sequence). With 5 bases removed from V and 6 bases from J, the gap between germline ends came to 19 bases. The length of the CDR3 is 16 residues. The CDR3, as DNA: TGTGCCAGCAGCGTAGGCCCGGGCACTGGGGCCGGGGAGCTGTTTTTT. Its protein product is CASSVGPGTGAGELFF. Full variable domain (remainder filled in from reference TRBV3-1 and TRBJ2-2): DTAVSQTPKYLVTQMGNDKSIKCEQNLGHDTMYWYKQDSKKFLKIMFSYNNKELIINETVPNRFSPKSPDKAHLNLHINSLELGDSAVYFCASSVGPGTGAGELFFGEGSRLTVL.